The next 20 T cell receptor beta chains were all read from a single sample in a study of blood T cell repertoires in COVID-19. The assay was immunoSEQ multiplex PCR, and TCRdb's table has in-frame clones only and misses some. The sample includes 140,000 or so clones, around 86% of them seen just once. The sequenced sample was peripheral blood. The receptors were sampled from a human donor in a cohort sampled during active COVID-19.

The CDR3 protein is CASSWNPGQGVNIQYF. CDR3 in DNA: TGCGCCAGCAGCTGGAACCCCGGACAGGGGGTCAACATTCAGTACTTC. The rearrangement links TRBV5-1 to TRBJ2-4; TRBD1 matches 10 bases. Trimming cost V 3 bases and J 7 bases; bases outside gene matches: 10. CDR3 size: 16 residues. Germline loops: CDR1 SGHRS, CDR2 YFSETQ.

This clone occurred a few times. CDR3 in amino acids: CASSPLGGGADTQYF. CDR3 sequence (DNA): TGTGCCAGCAGCCCACTTGGGGGAGGCGCAGATACGCAGTATTTT. The genes are TRBV9 and TRBJ2-3, with D possibly matching TRBD2 (6 bases). CDR1 and CDR2 (germline): SGDLS, YYNGEE. This CDR3 is 15 amino acids long. V was clipped by 4 bases and J by 4 bases, with 16 bases between them.

This sequence joins TRBV7-8 and TRBJ2-3; TRBD2 agrees at 7 bases. The V gene's germline CDR1 is SGHVS and CDR2 FQNEAQ. J was trimmed by 6 bases and V by 3 bases; bases with no gene match: 15. The CDR3 covers 17 residues. The CDR3 loop reads CASSFLTSSAGGDTQYF. The CDR3 coding sequence is TGTGCCAGCAGCTTCCTTACTTCTAGCGCCGGGGGGGATACGCAGTATTTT.

This chain's CDR3 is CASSSTADRAGQPQHF. The DNA for the CDR3 is TGTGCCAGCAGTTCCACCGCGGACAGGGCCGGTCAGCCCCAGCATTTT. The chain has TRBV6-6 and TRBJ1-5, with 8 bases fitting TRBD1. Per the germline V gene, CDR1 is MNHNY and CDR2 is SVGAGI (reference sequence). V trimming: 4 bases; J trimming: 6 bases; junction bases outside the gene matches: 11. The CDR3 is made up of 16 amino acids.

The chain is built from TRBV6-5 and TRBJ2-5; D perhaps matches TRBD2 (5 bases). The CDR3 sequence is 14 residues long. CDR1 MNHEY and CDR2 SVGAGI come from the germline V gene. V lost 0 bases, J lost 3 bases, and 8 bases lay in between. The CDR3: CASSYSDGKETQYF. The CDR3 DNA follows: TGTGCCAGCAGTTACTCGGACGGGAAAGAGACCCAGTACTTC.

The chain recombines TRBV4-2 with TRBJ2-7, with 8 bases that match TRBD2. V shed 2 bases, J shed 4 bases, and the junction held 16 bases outside the gene matches. CDR3 length equals 18 residues. Germline V CDR1 and CDR2: LGHNA, YNFKEQ. In DNA, the CDR3 is TGTGCCAGCAGCCAAACCAGTGGAGCGGGAGATGGCCCTTACGAGCAGTACTTC. It specifies CASSQTSGAGDGPYEQYF.

The genes are TRBV12-5 and TRBJ2-1; TRBD1 might be the D (5 bases). The CDR3 consists of 16 residues. The germline V gene has CDR1 LGHNT and CDR2 FRNRAP. Trimming removed 9 bases at V and 5 bases at J, with 23 bases between. Here the CDR3 reads CARQDRPASTDNEQFF. The CDR3 DNA is TGTGCTAGGCAAGACAGACCCGCATCCACGGACAATGAGCAGTTCTTC.

The V call is TRBV18, the J call TRBJ2-5; D call uncertain. Germline assignment: CDR1 KGHSH and CDR2 LQKENI. Trimming removed 4 bases from V and 2 bases from J, with 8 bases in between. This CDR3 contains 13 residues. The CDR3 region has the DNA TGTGCCAGCTCACTGTCCCTACAAGAGACCCAGTACTTC. Its translation is CASSLSLQETQYF.

The rearrangement uses TRBV7-8 and TRBJ2-5, with 15 positions matching TRBD2. This CDR3 has 18 residues. Losses at the gene ends were 5 bases for V and 6 bases for J; bases not matched to a gene: 13. Germline values: CDR1 SGHVS, CDR2 FQNEAQ. CDR3 in amino acids: CASSHTGTSGGSRKTQYF. CDR3 bases: TGTGCCAGCAGCCATACCGGGACTAGCGGGGGGTCAAGGAAGACCCAGTACTTC.

J is TRBJ2-7 and V is TRBV12-3 or TRBV12-4; weak D call: TRBD2 (6 bases). This CDR3 has 13 residues. The V gene lost 5 bases and the J gene lost 3 bases, with 11 bases spanning the gap. The CDR3 bases are TGTGCCAGCAGTATAAGGAGGGGCTACGAGCAGTACTTC. It codes for CASSIRRGYEQYF.

V usage is TRBV28 and J usage is TRBJ2-5; 10 nucleotides align to TRBD2. V lost 4 bases, J lost 7 bases, and 9 bases stayed unmatched. The CDR3 is 15 amino acids. Per germline, CDR1 MDHEN and CDR2 SYDVKM. The CDR3 DNA reads as TGTGCCAGCAGTTCCCCCGGGACTAGCGTTGGGACCCAGTACTTC. This sequence encodes CASSSPGTSVGTQYF.

The CDR3: CASSRGASGRVEGGLSDTQYF. CDR3 in DNA: TGTGCCAGCAGCCGTGGCGCTAGCGGGAGGGTAGAGGGGGGTTTGTCAGATACGCAGTATTTT. This chain links TRBV28 with TRBJ2-3; TRBD2 agrees at 12 bases. This CDR3 contains 21 residues. Trimming at V came to 6 bases and at J to 4 bases, leaving 23 bases not matched to a gene. Germline-derived CDR1 and CDR2 are MDHEN and SYDVKM.

V is TRBV5-1 and J is TRBJ2-5; 8 bases map to TRBD2. This CDR3 is built from 17 residues. J was trimmed by 5 bases and V by 4 bases; bases with no gene match: 16. CDR1 SGHRS and CDR2 YFSETQ come from the germline V gene. CDR3: CASSIEPGGLVMETQYF. CDR3 sequence (DNA): TGCGCCAGCAGCATAGAACCCGGGGGACTAGTGATGGAGACCCAGTACTTC.

V usage is TRBV7-9 and J usage is TRBJ2-1; 10 nucleotides line up with TRBD1. CDR3 length: 15 amino acids. Germline CDR1 is SEHNR and CDR2 is FQNEAQ (reference sequence). J lost 8 bases, V lost 5 bases, and 9 bases had no gene match. CDR3 sequence: CASSHPGQGRDEQFF. CDR3 nucleotide sequence: TGTGCCAGCAGCCACCCGGGACAGGGGCGGGATGAGCAGTTCTTC. The variable domain in full, completed from reference TRBV7-9 and TRBJ2-1, reads DTGVSQNPRHKITKRGQNVTFRCDPISEHNRLYWYRQTLGQGPEFLTYFQNEAQLEKSRLLSDRFSAERPKGSFSTLEIQRTEQGDSAMYLCASSHPGQGRDEQFFGPGTRLTVL.

The chain links TRBV25-1 to TRBJ1-2; maybe TRBD1 (5 bases). There are 13 residues in the CDR3. Trimming removed 5 bases at V and 0 bases at J, with 7 bases between. CDR1 MGHDK and CDR2 SYGVNS come from the germline V gene. The CDR3 nucleotides read TGTGCCAGCAGTTTGACAGCTAACTATGGCTACACCTTC. Translation gives CASSLTANYGYTF.

The chain joins TRBV18 to TRBJ2-7, with 12 bases matching TRBD2. The junction had 4 bases not matched to a gene; V was cut back by 5 bases and J by 5 bases. Germline CDR1 KGHSH, CDR2 LQKENI. This CDR3 has 14 amino acids. This chain's CDR3 is CASSSSGGAHEQYF. The DNA of the CDR3 is TGTGCCAGCTCATCTAGCGGGGGGGCTCACGAGCAGTACTTC.

V usage is TRBV5-6 and J usage is TRBJ1-3; D is uncertain. The V end was cut by 0 bases, the J end by 4 bases, with 5 bases between. The CDR3 consists of 13 residues. Germline CDR1 SGHDT, CDR2 YYEEEE. The CDR3 reads CASSLGQGNTIYF. The DNA for the CDR3 is TGTGCCAGCAGCTTGGGGCAGGGAAACACCATATATTTT.

The gene calls are TRBV4-2 and TRBJ2-6; no definite D call. Germline V CDR1 and CDR2: LGHNA, YNFKEQ. This CDR3 spans 16 amino acids. Trimming took off 0 bases at V and 0 bases at J, with 6 bases between the two ends. CDR3 nucleotides: TGTGCCAGCAGCCAAGATCAGGTCTCTGGGGCCAACGTCCTGACTTTC. Amino acid sequence: CASSQDQVSGANVLTF.

The CDR3 reads CASSRDTRFYGYTF. The CDR3 DNA reads as TGTGCCAGCAGCCGGGACACCCGATTTTATGGCTACACCTTC. The chain is built from TRBV7-8 and TRBJ1-2; possibly TRBD1 for D (6 bases). CDR1 is SGHVS and CDR2 is FQNEAQ in the germline V gene. The CDR3 has 14 amino acids. V dropped 5 bases and J dropped 5 bases, with 15 bases sitting between them.

CDR3 amino acids: CASSSGQGYGYTF. The CDR3 region has the DNA TGTGCCAGCAGTTCAGGACAGGGCTATGGCTACACCTTC. The chain couples TRBV28 to TRBJ1-2; 8 bases fit TRBD1. Germline trimming cut 4 bases from V and 4 bases from J; bases unmatched to any gene: 2. Germline V gives CDR1 MDHEN, CDR2 SYDVKM. The CDR3 is 13 amino acids.